A single TCR beta chain is shown here with its context. Its target is unknown. Using RNA transcripts as the source, TCR beta CDR3 regions were amplified. First-round RT-PCR of the TCR CDR3 relied on the HTBI primer set. TCRdb ran MiXCR on the multiplex PCR reads and lists one entry per CDR3 protein. Of a few hundred thousand distinct CDR3 sequences listed, roughly 45% are singletons. The data were obtained in a study of T cells in Graves' hyperthyroidism and ophthalmopathy. Broader study findings: A model using 13 V-J features told ophthalmopathy apart from stable hyperthyroidism. Blood also carried most thyroid clonotypes expanded above 0.001.

Per the germline V gene, CDR1 is SGHTA and CDR2 is FQGNSA. Between the trimmed V and J ends, which lost 8 bases and 7 bases, there was a span of 12 bases. CDR3 length equals 11 residues. The sequence derives from an adult woman with Graves' disease, either hyperthyroidism or ophthalmopathy (not recorded which). The chain employs TRBV7-2 and TRBJ2-7; no reliable D call. Sequencing input: peripheral blood or thyroid tissue (not recorded which). The CDR3 nucleotides read TGTGCCAGCCTCTTGTCTGGGGAGCAGTACTTC. Its translation: CASLLSGEQYF.